The rows below give T cell receptor beta chains drawn from one sample of a study of blood T cell repertoires in COVID-19. Libraries were prepared by immunoSEQ multiplex PCR; TCRdb keeps only in-frame clonotypes and omits some of them. The table records about 86,000 clones, 85% of them present only once. The sequenced sample was peripheral blood. The origin of the receptors is a man between 50 and 59 years old with acute or convalescent COVID-19. Both conserved end residues are part of each CDR3. D genes are given only for firm matches. Only part of the rows carry a size: once, few, many, or a class if the clone is expanded.

j_call,d_call,clone_size,v_call,cdr3_aa,cdr3_nt
TRBJ2-1,TRBD2,NA,TRBV18,CASSLSPVGLASYNEQFF,TGTGCCAGCTCACTAAGTCCGGTCGGACTAGCTTCCTACAATGAGCAGTTCTTC
TRBJ2-7,TRBD1,NA,TRBV12-3/TRBV12-4,CASRTGYSYEQYF,TGTGCCAGCCGGACAGGGTATTCTTACGAGCAGTACTTC
TRBJ2-7,NA,NA,TRBV11-2,CASSPPGRFQEQYF,TGTGCCAGCAGCCCTCCGGGAAGGTTTCAGGAGCAGTACTTC
TRBJ1-4,NA,NA,TRBV19,CASSTRTEANEKLFF,TGTGCCAGTAGTACCCGGACAGAGGCCAATGAAAAACTGTTTTTT
TRBJ1-6,TRBD1,NA,TRBV2,CASSAHRGQSPLHF,TGTGCCAGCAGTGCCCACAGGGGGCAATCACCCCTCCACTTT
TRBJ2-5,NA,NA,TRBV14,CASSPLRASAQETQYF,TGTGCCAGCAGCCCCTTGCGAGCGTCGGCGCAAGAGACCCAGTACTTC
TRBJ2-2,NA,NA,TRBV1,CTSSQGQPDLEAGELFF,TGCACCAGCAGCCAGGGACAGCCCGACTTGGAGGCCGGGGAGCTGTTTTTT
TRBJ1-3,NA,NA,TRBV28,CASSSQASGNTIYF,TGTGCCAGCAGTTCTCAAGCCTCTGGAAACACCATATATTTT
TRBJ2-2,TRBD2,NA,TRBV19,CASSPLAGVTGELFF,TGTGCCAGTAGTCCACTAGCGGGGGTCACCGGGGAGCTGTTTTTT
TRBJ1-4,NA,NA,TRBV3-1/TRBV3-2,CASRQGGGANEKLFF,TGTGCCAGCAGGCAGGGAGGAGGGGCTAATGAAAAACTGTTTTTT
TRBJ2-5,NA,NA,TRBV7-9,CASSSLEAQYF,TGTGCCAGCAGCTCGCTGGAGGCCCAGTACTTC
TRBJ2-5,NA,NA,TRBV2,CASSARDNPETQYF,TGTGCCAGCAGTGCCCGCGACAACCCGGAGACCCAGTACTTC
TRBJ2-7,NA,NA,TRBV25-1,CASSEVRGQGRGYEQYF,TGTGCCAGCAGTGAAGTGCGAGGACAAGGCCGGGGGTACGAGCAGTACTTC
TRBJ2-7,NA,NA,TRBV2,CASGAMVYEQYF,TGTGCCAGCGGGGCGATGGTCTACGAGCAGTACTTC
TRBJ2-5,TRBD1,NA,TRBV5-5,CASSLYSRQGETQYF,TGTGCCAGCAGCTTGTATTCCCGACAGGGAGAGACCCAGTACTTC
TRBJ1-2,TRBD1,NA,TRBV5-4,CASSLGMGQRAFNYGYTF,TGTGCCAGCAGCTTGGGGATGGGACAGAGAGCCTTCAACTATGGCTACACCTTC
TRBJ1-1,NA,NA,TRBV11-3,CASSLQENTEAFF,TGTGCCAGCAGCTTACAGGAAAACACTGAAGCTTTCTTT
TRBJ2-1,NA,NA,TRBV7-2,CASSAGSGAGNEQFF,TGTGCCAGCAGCGCCGGGTCAGGGGCGGGCAATGAGCAGTTCTTC
TRBJ2-5,TRBD2,NA,TRBV19,CASSPIVRLAGGETQYF,TGTGCCAGTAGTCCCATCGTGCGACTAGCGGGGGGAGAGACCCAGTACTTC
TRBJ1-6,NA,NA,TRBV6-5,CATITGWNSPLHF,TGTGCCACGATTACAGGGTGGAATTCACCCCTCCACTTT
TRBJ1-5,TRBD1,NA,TRBV6-2/TRBV6-3,CASSYATGTGSNQPQHF,TGTGCCAGCAGTTACGCAACCGGGACAGGGAGCAATCAGCCCCAGCATTTT
TRBJ2-6,TRBD2,NA,TRBV29-1,CSVGCLAGGTNYPPSGANVLTF,TGCAGCGTTGGTTGCCTAGCGGGAGGAACAAACTATCCGCCCTCTGGGGCCAACGTCCTGACTTTC
TRBJ2-7,NA,NA,TRBV7-2,CASSLVRGGRDEQYF,TGTGCCAGCAGCTTAGTTAGGGGGGGCCGGGACGAGCAGTACTTC
TRBJ2-1,NA,NA,TRBV5-6,CASSRGYNEQFF,TGTGCCAGCAGCCGGGGGTACAATGAGCAGTTCTTC
TRBJ2-7,NA,NA,TRBV5-1,CASSLPTSSAPYEQYF,TGCGCCAGCAGCTTGCCAACCTCTAGCGCGCCCTACGAGCAGTACTTC
TRBJ2-2,TRBD2,NA,TRBV19,CASSRIAGITGELFF,TGTGCCAGTAGTAGGATAGCGGGAATCACCGGGGAGCTGTTTTTT
TRBJ2-3,NA,NA,TRBV19,CASSIGFYRRRTDTQYF,TGTGCCAGTAGTATAGGTTTCTACAGAAGACGCACAGATACGCAGTATTTT
TRBJ1-1,TRBD1,NA,TRBV6-5,CASSSQQGGTEAFF,TGTGCCAGCAGTAGCCAACAGGGGGGCACTGAAGCTTTCTTT
TRBJ2-1,NA,NA,TRBV7-2,CASSVVGLPGAEQFF,TGTGCCAGCAGCGTAGTCGGACTACCCGGGGCTGAGCAGTTCTTC
TRBJ2-7,TRBD1,NA,TRBV6-6,CASSPGGQGGFYEQYF,TGTGCCAGCAGTCCGGGGGGACAGGGAGGGTTCTACGAGCAGTACTTC
TRBJ2-7,TRBD2,NA,TRBV29-1,CSVKTSGYEQYF,TGCAGCGTCAAAACTAGCGGCTACGAGCAGTACTTC
TRBJ2-5,NA,NA,TRBV3-1/TRBV3-2,CASSQDRGGQQETQYF,TGTGCCAGCAGCCAAGATCGGGGTGGGCAGCAAGAGACCCAGTACTTC
TRBJ2-2,NA,NA,TRBV7-2,CAAKSDLNTGELFF,TGTGCCGCGAAGTCTGACTTGAACACCGGGGAGCTGTTTTTT
TRBJ2-1,TRBD2,NA,TRBV5-4,CASSRGGGPSYNEQFF,TGTGCCAGCAGCCGCGGGGGGGGGCCGAGTTACAATGAGCAGTTCTTC
TRBJ1-3,NA,once,TRBV19,CATGGSRVGNTIYF,TGTGCCACCGGCGGGAGCCGAGTCGGAAACACCATATATTTT